Sequencing of this T cell receptor beta chain was carried out in a study of Ad26.COV2.S vaccination and SARS-CoV-2 variants. Study in general: In the COV1001 trial, the donor was in the Ad26.COV2.S arm. General observations from the study: Vaccine recipients and placebo recipients showed similar non-spike TCR breadth. Reported findings describe substantial breadth in spike-specific CD8+ and CD4+ T cell responses following vaccination.

The sample's treatment: some 20 received Ad26.COV2.S at low or high dose, single or two shots; several received placebo; per-sample allocation not given. Each sample was drawn 63 days after the first injection (of vaccine or placebo). Adults aged 18-55 years in Boston included the donor. A remark on this clone: Its matching antigen is unknown.

Generated by immunoSEQ multiplex PCR, the TCRdb table keeps only in-frame clones and is missing some. The data show around 450,000 clones, nearly 90% seen once. The CDR3 covers 12 residues. Germline-derived CDR1 and CDR2 are SGHAT and FQNNGV. With 3 bases clipped from V and 10 bases from J, the junction kept 2 bases outside the gene matches. The sample here was peripheral blood, taken in a trial of Ad26.COV2.S vaccine versus placebo. The chain links TRBV11-2 to TRBJ2-5; TRBD2 agrees at 10 bases. This receptor was obtained from a person between 18 and 60 years old who received the Ad26.COV2.S COVID-19 vaccine or a placebo. The CDR3 sequence: CASSFSGRIQYF. As DNA, the CDR3 is TGTGCCAGCAGCTTTAGCGGGAGGATCCAGTACTTC.